A single sample is the source of the 26 T cell receptor beta chains below, sequenced in a study of T cells in women clearing cervical HPV infection. Produced via immunoSEQ multiplex PCR; TCRdb's table is partial and in-frame only. This sample's clone table lists 40,000 or so clones. The sample comprised blood buffy coat. The receptor set was obtained from a woman aged 18-70 years with a cervical HPV16 infection that either progressed to CIN3+ or cleared (not recorded which).

Note on this clone: Read sequence stops 3 residues before the CDR3 end, and the germline J gene provides the missing end. The V gene is TRBV5-1, the J gene TRBJ1-2; D ambiguous. Germline values: CDR1 SGHRS, CDR2 YFSETQ. This CDR3 region has 15 residues. V dropped 1 base and J dropped 0 bases, with 10 bases sitting between them. The CDR3: CASSLTSGPNYGYTF. CDR3 bases read: TGCGCCAGCAGCTTGACCAGCGGGCCTAACTATGGC.

Of note for this clone: The CDR3 end is not reached by the read, which stops 3 residues before it; the germline J gene fills it in. The J gene is TRBJ2-1, the V gene TRBV5-4, with D perhaps matching TRBD1 (6 bases). This CDR3 comprises 12 residues. V dropped 4 bases and J dropped 7 bases, with 9 bases sitting between them. The germline V gene has CDR1 SGHNT and CDR2 YYREEE (reference sequence). CDR3 residues: CASSPTGNEQFF. CDR3 bases read: TGTGCCAGCAGCCCAACAGGGAATGAG.

In regard to this clone: Read data end 3 residues before the CDR3 end; the end is taken from the germline J gene. The V gene is TRBV7-6, the J gene TRBJ1-4, with TRBD1 identical over 8 bases. The CDR3 consists of 15 residues. The germline V gene encodes CDR1 SGHVS and CDR2 FNYEAQ. The J segment lost 8 bases and the V segment lost 5 bases, leaving 10 bases of the junction unmatched. This CDR3 reads CASSVDRGDREKLFF. Partial CDR3 DNA: TGTGCCAGCAGCGTAGACAGGGGCGACAGGGAAAAA.

Concerning this clone: The read finishes 3 residues shy of the CDR3 end, and the germline J gene is used to complete it. This chain connects TRBV30 to TRBJ1-1, with D tentatively TRBD1 (6 bases). The V gene's germline CDR1 is GTSNPN and CDR2 SVGIG (reference sequence). Trimming removed 3 bases at V and 5 bases at J, with 13 bases between. The CDR3 spans 13 residues. The sequenced part of the CDR3 DNA is TGTGCCTGGAGCTACTCCAGGGGAACTGAA. Encoded protein: CAWSYSRGTE. The whole CDR3 sequence reads CAWSYSRGTEAFF.

Turning to this clone: Read sequence stops 3 residues before the CDR3 end, and the germline J gene provides the missing end. V usage is TRBV11-3 and J usage is TRBJ2-5; D perhaps matches TRBD1 (6 bases). The CDR3 has 13 amino acids. V dropped 3 bases and J dropped 1 base, with 6 bases sitting between them. Germline loops: CDR1 SGHNT, CDR2 YENEEA. The part of the CDR3 DNA that was read is TGTGCCAGCAGCTTGGACAGCCAAGAGACC. It translates to CASSLDSQET. The full CDR3 reads CASSLDSQETQYF.

With respect to this clone: The CDR3 end falls 3 residues outside the read, so it is completed with the germline J gene. This chain joins TRBV6-2 or TRBV6-3 and TRBJ2-1; a weak D match, TRBD2 (5 bases). V dropped 5 bases and J dropped 2 bases, with 13 bases sitting between them. CDR1 MNHEY and CDR2 SVGEGT come from the germline V gene. The length of the CDR3 is 15 residues. Partial CDR3 DNA: TGTGCCAGCAGTCACGAGGGCAGACCCTACAATGAG. Its translation: CASSHEGRPYNE. The CDR3, in full, reads CASSHEGRPYNEQFF.

On this clone itself: From the germline J gene comes the end of the CDR3, since the read stops 3 residues before it. This chain connects TRBV30 to TRBJ2-3, with 7 nucleotides matching TRBD2. This CDR3 comprises 16 residues. The V and J ends lost 0 bases and 0 bases, in that order; junction bases with no gene match: 6. Germline V gene sequence: CDR1 GTSNPN, CDR2 SVGIG (reference sequence). The DNA read from the CDR3 is TGTGCCTGGAGTGTCGGAACCGGGGGGAGCACAGATACG. It is translated as CAWSVGTGGSTDT. The entire CDR3 sequence reads CAWSVGTGGSTDTQYF.

A note on this clone: The read ends 3 residues early relative to the CDR3; the germline J gene fills the gap. The rearrangement links TRBV7-9 to TRBJ2-4, with TRBD2 identical over 7 bases. The CDR3 runs to 12 residues. Germline CDR1 SEHNR, CDR2 FQNEAQ (reference sequence). The part of the CDR3 DNA that was read is TGTGCCAGCATAGTTGGGACTAATGGT. Its protein product is CASIVGTNG. The full-length CDR3 reads as CASIVGTNGQYF. Drawing the rest from reference TRBV7-9 and TRBJ2-4, the complete variable domain is DTGVSQNPRHKITKRGQNVTFRCDPISEHNRLYWYRQTLGQGPEFLTYFQNEAQLEKSRLLSDRFSAERPKGSFSTLEIQRTEQGDSAMYLCASIVGTNGQYFGAGTRLSVL.

As to this clone: The read is 3 residues too short to cover the CDR3 end, so that end is filled in from the germline J gene. The chain links TRBV11-2 to TRBJ1-2; D unresolved. In germline, CDR1 is SGHAT, CDR2 FQNNGV. The CDR3 consists of 15 residues. The CDR3 protein is CASSFPDFRYGDYTF. The sequenced part of the CDR3 DNA is TGTGCCAGCAGCTTTCCGGACTTTCGATACGGGGAC. The full variable domain, rest sourced from reference TRBV11-2 and TRBJ1-2, is EAGVAQSPRYKIIEKRQSVAFWCNPISGHATLYWYQQILGQGPKLLIQFQNNGVVDDSQLPKDRFSAERLKGVDSTLKIQPAKLEDSAVYLCASSFPDFRYGDYTFGSGTRLTVV.

As for this clone: The missing CDR3 end, 3 residues past where the read stops, is filled in from the germline J gene. The chain carries TRBV18 and TRBJ1-6, with 7 bases that match TRBD1. V shed 4 bases and J 9 bases; nucleotides not matched to a gene: 6. The CDR3 length is 14 residues. From germline, CDR1 is KGHSH and CDR2 LQKENI. The covered CDR3 bases are TGTGCCAGCTCACGCGACAGGGAAAGTTCACCC. This gives the protein CASSRDRESSP. In full, the CDR3 reads CASSRDRESSPLHF.

The CDR3 bases that were read are TGTGCCAGCAGCTTATCTAGCGGAAAAGAGACG. Translating gives CASSLSSGKET. The whole CDR3 reads CASSLSSGKETQYF. This chain uses TRBV7-2 with TRBJ2-3; 7 nucleotides match TRBD2. The CDR3 end is not reached by the read, which stops 3 residues before it; the germline J gene fills it in. Looked up from germline, CDR1 is SGHTA and CDR2 is FQGNSA. This CDR3 has 14 residues.

For this clone: The read terminates 3 residues before the CDR3 end, so the remaining end is supplied by the germline J gene. The rearrangement uses TRBV20-1 and TRBJ1-4, with TRBD1 as a possible D gene (5 bases). The CDR3 length is 15 residues. Trimming took off 5 bases at V and 2 bases at J, with 15 bases between the two ends. From germline, CDR1 is DFQATT and CDR2 SNEGSKA (reference sequence). Partial CDR3 DNA: TGCAGTGCTGGGGGGGGAGGCGGGACTAATGAAAAA. Its protein product is CSAGGGGGTNEK. The CDR3 in full is CSAGGGGGTNEKLFF.

Points on this clone: The junction shows a germline mismatch at one end, possibly a read error. The read ends 3 residues shy of where the CDR3 ends; the end is completed using the germline J gene. The chain links TRBV4-2 to TRBJ2-5; 13 bases align to TRBD2. CDR1 and CDR2 from the germline V gene are LGHNA and YNFKEQ. This CDR3 comprises 17 residues. The CDR3 sequence is CASSQGGLAGAGETQYF. Partial CDR3 DNA: TGCGCCAGCAGCCAAGGCGGACTAGCGGGAGCTGGTGAGACC.

On this clone itself: Read data end 3 residues before the CDR3 end; the end is taken from the germline J gene. The chain uses TRBV5-6 and TRBJ2-1; the D gene is possibly TRBD2 (5 bases). Trimming pared 4 bases from V and 5 bases from J, leaving 13 bases between. Germline CDR1 is SGHDT and CDR2 is YYEEEE. The CDR3 spans 14 residues. CDR3 sequence: CASSVQLGDNEQFF. The sequenced part of the CDR3 DNA is TGTGCCAGCAGCGTCCAACTAGGAGACAATGAG.

A remark on this clone: Read coverage stops 3 residues before the CDR3 terminus; the germline J gene supplies the remainder. V usage is TRBV19 and J usage is TRBJ1-4; 7 positions agree with TRBD1. V was clipped by 1 base and J by 8 bases; unmatched bases: 4. Germline loops: CDR1 LNHDA, CDR2 SQIVND (reference sequence). The CDR3 is made up of 14 amino acids. Incomplete CDR3 DNA: TGTGCCAGTAGTATAGGACAGGGAGTCGAAAAA. Its protein is CASSIGQGVEK. From start to end, the CDR3 is CASSIGQGVEKLFF.

Comment on this clone: The CDR3 end falls 3 residues outside the read, so it is completed with the germline J gene. The J gene is TRBJ1-1, the V gene TRBV28; D is ambiguous. The CDR3 contains 14 residues. Trimming shortened V by 6 bases and J by 5 bases, and 16 bases separated the two germline ends. Germline V gene sequence: CDR1 MDHEN, CDR2 SYDVKM. CDR3 DNA, as far as it was read: TGTGCCAGCAGCTCCGCGTCGGGTTGGACTGAA. It specifies CASSSASGWTE. The full-length CDR3 reads as CASSSASGWTEAFF.

As regards this clone: Sequencing ends 3 residues short of the CDR3 end; the germline J gene provides the rest. V and J are TRBV6-4 and TRBJ1-1; TRBD1 matches 7 bases. V dropped 0 bases and J dropped 6; count of bases not matched to a gene: 4. The CDR3 runs to 14 residues. The germline V gene has CDR1 MRHNA and CDR2 SNTAGT. The CDR3 bases that were read are TGTGCCAGCAGTGACTCATCCAGGGGGTCTGAA. Its protein is CASSDSSRGSE. The CDR3 in its entirety is CASSDSSRGSEAFF.

Concerning this clone itself: The read terminates 3 residues before the CDR3 end, so the remaining end is supplied by the germline J gene. The gene calls are TRBV7-2 and TRBJ1-2; D perhaps matches TRBD1 (6 bases). Germline V CDR1 and CDR2: SGHTA, FQGNSA. There are 12 residues in the CDR3. The CDR3 reads CASSQGGDNYTF. CDR3 DNA (partial): TGTGCCAGCAGCCAAGGGGGGGACAAC.

A word on this clone: The read terminates 3 residues ahead of where the CDR3 ends, so the germline J gene completes it. The chain joins TRBV30 to TRBJ2-3; perhaps TRBD2 as D (5 bases). CDR1 and CDR2 from the germline V gene are GTSNPN and SVGIG (reference sequence). The CDR3 extends over 14 amino acids. The CDR3 bases that were read are TGTGCCTTGAGGGTGGCGGGCCACCAAGAGACG. This gives the protein CALRVAGHQET. From start to end, the CDR3 is CALRVAGHQETQYF.

To note about this clone: The read is 3 residues too short to cover the CDR3 end, so that end is filled in from the germline J gene. The chain uses TRBV18 and TRBJ1-2; possibly TRBD1 for D (5 bases). The length of the CDR3 is 14 residues. The V gene's germline CDR1 is KGHSH and CDR2 LQKENI. The CDR3 here is CASSGLAGTYDYTF. CDR3 DNA, as far as it was read: TGTGCCAGCTCAGGACTAGCGGGGACCTACGAC. The whole variable domain, remainder taken from reference TRBV18 and TRBJ1-2, is NAGVMQNPRHLVRRRGQEARLRCSPMKGHSHVYWYRQLPEEGLKFMVYLQKENIIDESGMPKERFSAEFPKEGPSILRIQQVVRGDSAAYFCASSGLAGTYDYTFGSGTRLTVV.

A word on this clone: Read data end 3 residues before the CDR3 end; the end is taken from the germline J gene. J is TRBJ1-2 and V is TRBV7-9; no firm D call. CDR1 SEHNR and CDR2 FQNEAQ come from the germline V gene (reference sequence). The length of the CDR3 is 15 residues. The part of the CDR3 DNA that was read is TGTGCCAGCAGCCCAGTTAACCCTAGCTCCTACGAC. Amino acids: CASSPVNPSSYD. The whole CDR3 reads CASSPVNPSSYDYTF.

With respect to this clone: The read finishes 3 residues shy of the CDR3 end, and the germline J gene is used to complete it. The gene calls are TRBV7-9 and TRBJ2-5; D may be TRBD1 (6 bases). This CDR3 has 13 amino acids. Germline V gives CDR1 SEHNR, CDR2 FQNEAQ (reference sequence). V lost 7 bases and J lost 1, with 10 bases in between. The CDR3 here is CASTTGSQETQYF. The covered CDR3 bases are TGTGCCAGCACCACAGGGTCCCAAGAGACC. Full variable domain (remainder filled in from reference TRBV7-9 and TRBJ2-5): DTGVSQNPRHKITKRGQNVTFRCDPISEHNRLYWYRQTLGQGPEFLTYFQNEAQLEKSRLLSDRFSAERPKGSFSTLEIQRTEQGDSAMYLCASTTGSQETQYFGPGTRLLVL.

A remark on this clone: The read falls 3 residues short of the CDR3 end, and the missing part is taken from the germline J gene. The genes are TRBV2 and TRBJ2-1, with 10 bases identical to TRBD2. This CDR3 is built from 13 residues. CDR1 and CDR2 from the germline V gene are SNHLY and FYNNEI. Trimming took 8 bases from V and 8 from J; bases not matched to a gene: 6. This CDR3 reads CASGLAGAYEQFF. Partial CDR3 DNA: TGTGCCAGCGGGCTAGCGGGAGCTTATGAG.

Comment on this clone: The read terminates 3 residues before the CDR3 end, so the remaining end is supplied by the germline J gene. This rearrangement joins TRBV4-1 to TRBJ1-2, with 7 bases lining up with TRBD1. The junction had 15 bases not matched to a gene; V was cut back by 4 bases and J by 7 bases. Germline CDR1 is MGHRA and CDR2 is YSYEKL. The CDR3 length is 16 residues. The part of the CDR3 DNA that was read is TGCGCCAGCAGCCCCGGGGTGATTAGGGGGCGAGCTGGC. It encodes CASSPGVIRGRAG. The CDR3 reads in full as CASSPGVIRGRAGYTF.

As to this clone: Read coverage stops 3 residues before the CDR3 terminus; the germline J gene supplies the remainder. The sample contains more than one DNA sequence encoding this CDR3. The chain recombines TRBV7-9 with TRBJ1-3; TRBD1 might be the D (6 bases). The CDR3 totals 15 residues. V shed 6 bases and J shed 0 bases, with 12 bases lying between them. CDR1 SEHNR and CDR2 FQNEAQ come from the germline V gene (reference sequence). CDR3 DNA (partial): TGTGCCAGCAGTAGCAGGGACAACTCTGGAAACACC. Translation: CASSSRDNSGNT. The complete CDR3 sequence is CASSSRDNSGNTIYF.

On this clone itself: The read finishes 3 residues shy of the CDR3 end, and the germline J gene is used to complete it. The chain joins TRBV14 to TRBJ2-1; 11 bases are a match to TRBD2. The CDR3 is made up of 15 amino acids. The V and J ends lost 4 bases and 6 bases, in that order; junction bases with no gene match: 5. Germline CDR1 and CDR2: SGHDN and FVKESK. The CDR3 loop is CASSLYSGRVNEQFF. The sequenced CDR3 bases are TGTGCCAGCAGCCTGTATAGCGGGAGGGTCAATGAG.